This T cell receptor beta chain is drawn from a study of blood T cell repertoires in COVID-19. Study-level background: PBMCs, B-cell-depleted T cells, or T cells were the source of the cDNA or gDNA that made up the material.

The germline gives CDR1 SGHNT, CDR2 YENEEA. The CDR3 runs to 17 residues. Trimming took 2 bases from V and 1 from J, leaving 16 bases between them. Only in-frame clones appear in the TCRdb table, and some are missing; sequencing was by immunoSEQ multiplex PCR. Of tens of thousands of clones detected, 82% appear once; the ten largest clones hold about 10%. The clonotype comes from a man between 60 and 70 years old with acute or convalescent COVID-19. The sample taken for sequencing was peripheral blood. The rearrangement links TRBV11-3 to TRBJ2-3; possibly TRBD2 for D (6 bases). In nucleotides, the CDR3 is TGTGCCAGCAGCTTAACATCTGAGGCGGGGCGCACAGATACGCAGTATTTT. Protein: CASSLTSEAGRTDTQYF.